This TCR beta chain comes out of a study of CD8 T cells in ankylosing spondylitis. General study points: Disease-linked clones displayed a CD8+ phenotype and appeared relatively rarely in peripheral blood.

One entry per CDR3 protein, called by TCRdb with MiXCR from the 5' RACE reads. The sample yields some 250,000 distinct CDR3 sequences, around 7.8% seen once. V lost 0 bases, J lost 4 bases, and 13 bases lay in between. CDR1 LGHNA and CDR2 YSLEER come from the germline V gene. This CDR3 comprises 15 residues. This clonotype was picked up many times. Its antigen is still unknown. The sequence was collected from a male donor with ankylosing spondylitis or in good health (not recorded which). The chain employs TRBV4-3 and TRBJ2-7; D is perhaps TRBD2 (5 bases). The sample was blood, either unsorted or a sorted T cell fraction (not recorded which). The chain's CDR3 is CASSQELGNGYEQYF. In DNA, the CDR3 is TGCGCCAGCAGCCAAGAACTAGGGAATGGGTACGAGCAGTACTTC.